A selection of T cell receptor beta chains follows, all from one sample in a study of monozygotic twins with inflammatory bowel disease. No DNA is given; TCRdb re-called the 5' RACE reads and lists each CDR3 protein once. This repertoire comprises 350,000 to 550,000 distinct CDR3 sequences; its ten largest clones make up more than 2%. Material for sequencing was blood. The receptor source for this set is a human donor with ulcerative colitis or Crohn's disease, or a healthy co-twin of an affected twin (not recorded which). The CDR3 runs from the conserved cysteine through the conserved F or W.

cdr3_aa: CSAMGSSGRAGETQYF
v_call: TRBV20-1
j_call: TRBJ2-5

cdr3_aa: CSVGAGAGTDTQYF
v_call: TRBV29-1
j_call: TRBJ2-3

cdr3_aa: CASSSDGGRAYNEQFF
v_call: TRBV7-9
j_call: TRBJ2-1

cdr3_aa: CASGFVAGPADYNEQFF
v_call: TRBV12-5
j_call: TRBJ2-1

cdr3_aa: CASSGDRGGEQYF
v_call: TRBV7-2
j_call: TRBJ2-7

cdr3_aa: CASSGQGARTGELFF
v_call: TRBV7-9
j_call: TRBJ2-2

cdr3_aa: CASSPNRGTEQYF
v_call: TRBV7-2
j_call: TRBJ2-7

cdr3_aa: CATSGGAGGPLAKNIQYF
v_call: TRBV24-1
j_call: TRBJ2-4

cdr3_aa: CASSPLQSTDTQYF
v_call: TRBV5-5
j_call: TRBJ2-3

cdr3_aa: CASSLGSGAHNQPQHF
v_call: TRBV12-3/TRBV12-4
j_call: TRBJ1-5

cdr3_aa: CSGLDGYEQYF
v_call: TRBV29-1
j_call: TRBJ2-7

cdr3_aa: CASRRGLSTDTQYF
v_call: TRBV12-3/TRBV12-4
j_call: TRBJ2-3

cdr3_aa: CAINPTQGDYEQYF
v_call: TRBV10-3
j_call: TRBJ2-7

cdr3_aa: CASSPRSPDTDNYGYTF
v_call: TRBV27
j_call: TRBJ1-2

cdr3_aa: CASSLYSYNEQFF
v_call: TRBV5-1
j_call: TRBJ2-1

cdr3_aa: CASNPDRALTGELFF
v_call: TRBV5-1
j_call: TRBJ2-2

cdr3_aa: CSARDAGLLNQPQHF
v_call: TRBV20-1
j_call: TRBJ1-5

cdr3_aa: CASSLSGTVGTQYF
v_call: TRBV7-2
j_call: TRBJ2-5

cdr3_aa: CASSPGLAGGQEQYF
v_call: TRBV18
j_call: TRBJ2-7

cdr3_aa: CASSYSYGTGDSYEQYF
v_call: TRBV6-2/TRBV6-3
j_call: TRBJ2-7

cdr3_aa: CASSVRDINEQFF
v_call: TRBV9
j_call: TRBJ2-1

cdr3_aa: CASSYQGPTLDTEAFF
v_call: TRBV6-5
j_call: TRBJ1-1

cdr3_aa: CYRQGPRETQYF
v_call: TRBV27
j_call: TRBJ2-5

cdr3_aa: CASRKSGSRGTEAFF
v_call: TRBV6-1
j_call: TRBJ1-1

cdr3_aa: CASIDIMNTEAFF
v_call: TRBV12-3/TRBV12-4
j_call: TRBJ1-1

cdr3_aa: CASKLQGLNTEAFF
v_call: TRBV2
j_call: TRBJ1-1

cdr3_aa: CASSNLPGGSRVASGGYTF
v_call: TRBV6-1
j_call: TRBJ1-2

cdr3_aa: CASSYGAGGYGYTF
v_call: TRBV6-6
j_call: TRBJ1-2

cdr3_aa: CASSLSRLKTQYF
v_call: TRBV7-2
j_call: TRBJ2-5

cdr3_aa: CSATTNANEQYF
v_call: TRBV20-1
j_call: TRBJ2-7

cdr3_aa: CASSHPARGQYF
v_call: TRBV23-1
j_call: TRBJ2-7

cdr3_aa: CAGSGSGRNTGELFF
v_call: TRBV27
j_call: TRBJ2-2

cdr3_aa: CASSPKGNEQFF
v_call: TRBV18
j_call: TRBJ2-1

cdr3_aa: CASTLPENTEAFF
v_call: TRBV5-5
j_call: TRBJ1-1

cdr3_aa: CASSAGLAASYEQYF
v_call: TRBV5-6
j_call: TRBJ2-7